This record looks at one T cell receptor beta chain sequence and its context. Antigen unknown. The data stem from a study of cytomegalovirus exposure and HLA in healthy donors. General study findings and limits: Some V segments could not be told apart, so they were left out, TRBV6-2 and TRBV6-3 among them.

V lost 5 bases and J lost 3, with 13 bases in between. The CDR3 runs 14 residues. Germline assignment: CDR1 SGHVS and CDR2 FQNEAQ. With 60 Vbeta and 13 Jbeta primers, the PCR was carried out. Libraries were prepared by immunoSEQ multiplex PCR; TCRdb keeps only in-frame clonotypes and omits some of them. The sample lists 55,000 to 80,000 clones; about three quarters were seen once. The sample was PBMCs. The sequence was obtained from a woman between 25 and 40 years old in good health and CMV-seropositive. The chain recombines TRBV7-8 with TRBJ1-1, with D perhaps TRBD1 (6 bases). CDR3 nucleotide sequence: TGTGCCAGCAGCCTGAGACAGGATTACACTGAAGCTTTCTTT. This encodes CASSLRQDYTEAFF.